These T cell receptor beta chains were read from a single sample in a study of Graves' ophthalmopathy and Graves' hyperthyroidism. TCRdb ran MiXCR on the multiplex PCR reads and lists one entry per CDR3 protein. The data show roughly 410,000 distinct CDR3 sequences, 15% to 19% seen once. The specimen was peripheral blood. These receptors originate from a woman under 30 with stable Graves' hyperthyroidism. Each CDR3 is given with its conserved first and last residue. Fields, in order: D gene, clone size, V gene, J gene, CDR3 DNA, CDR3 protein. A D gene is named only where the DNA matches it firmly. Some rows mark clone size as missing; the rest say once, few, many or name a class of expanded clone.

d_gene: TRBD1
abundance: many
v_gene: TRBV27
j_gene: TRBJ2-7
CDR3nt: TGTGCCAGCAGTGCCCAGGGGGTGGGCTACGAGCAGTACTTC
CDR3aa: CASSAQGVGYEQYF

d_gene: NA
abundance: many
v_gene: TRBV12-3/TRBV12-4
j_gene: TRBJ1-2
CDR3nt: TGTGCCAGCAGAGGGCTAACAGGGAAGCGAAATGGCTACATCTTC
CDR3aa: CASRGLTGKRNGYIF

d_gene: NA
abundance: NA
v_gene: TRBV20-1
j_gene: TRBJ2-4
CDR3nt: TGCAGTGCTAGACTAGACGGAGGGAGAAACATTCAGTACTTC
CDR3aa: CSARLDGGRNIQYF

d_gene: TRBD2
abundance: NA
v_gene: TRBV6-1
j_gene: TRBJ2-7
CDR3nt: TGTGCCAGCAGTGAATTAGCGGGAGGATACCCCTACGAGCAGTACTTC
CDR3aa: CASSELAGGYPYEQYF

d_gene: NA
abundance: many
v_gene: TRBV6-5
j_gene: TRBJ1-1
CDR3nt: TGTGCCAGCAGTCCAGACAGCAACACTGAAGCTTTCTTT
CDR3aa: CASSPDSNTEAFF

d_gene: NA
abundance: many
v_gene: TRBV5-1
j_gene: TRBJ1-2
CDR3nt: TGCGCCAGCAGCTTGTATCCTCTGACAGGCTCCTATGGCTACACCTTC
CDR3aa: CASSLYPLTGSYGYTF

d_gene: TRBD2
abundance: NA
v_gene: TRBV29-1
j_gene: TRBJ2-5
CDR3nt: TGCAGCGTCGATGAGGCTAGCGGGGGGCGGAGGGAGACCCAGTACTTC
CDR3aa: CSVDEASGGRRETQYF

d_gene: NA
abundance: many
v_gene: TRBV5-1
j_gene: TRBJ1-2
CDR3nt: TGCGCCAGCAGTAAAGGGACCGTCTATGGCTACACCTTC
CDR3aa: CASSKGTVYGYTF

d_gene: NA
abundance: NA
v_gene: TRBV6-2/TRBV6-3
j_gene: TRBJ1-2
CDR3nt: TGTGCCAGCAGTTACAGGCCCACAGGAAGCTATGGCTACACCTTC
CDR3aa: CASSYRPTGSYGYTF

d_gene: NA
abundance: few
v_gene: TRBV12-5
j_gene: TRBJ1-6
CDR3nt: TGTGCTAGTGGTTTTGGCCCTAACGGGGTCCCGAATTCACCCCTCCACTTT
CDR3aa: CASGFGPNGVPNSPLHF

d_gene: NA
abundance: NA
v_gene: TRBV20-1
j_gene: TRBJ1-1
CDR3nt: TGCAGTGCTTCAAAAGCTCGACACGACACTGAAGCTTTCTTT
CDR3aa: CSASKARHDTEAFF

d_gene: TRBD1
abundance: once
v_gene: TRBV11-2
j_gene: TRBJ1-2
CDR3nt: TGTGCCAGCAGCCCGCGCACCGGGACAGCACCCTATGGCTACACCTTC
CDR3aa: CASSPRTGTAPYGYTF

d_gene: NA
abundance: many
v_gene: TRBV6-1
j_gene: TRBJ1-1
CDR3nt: TGTGCCAGCAGTGAAGACAGGGTGCGGAACACTGAAGCTTTCTTT
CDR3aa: CASSEDRVRNTEAFF

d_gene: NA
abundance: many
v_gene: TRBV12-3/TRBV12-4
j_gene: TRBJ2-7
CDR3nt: TGTGCCAGCAGCTCCCCTAAACAGGGCGACGAGCAGTACTTC
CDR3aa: CASSSPKQGDEQYF

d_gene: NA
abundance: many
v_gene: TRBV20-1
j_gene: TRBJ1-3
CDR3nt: TGCAGTGCTAGTCCATCTGTTGGAAACACCATATATTTT
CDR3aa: CSASPSVGNTIYF

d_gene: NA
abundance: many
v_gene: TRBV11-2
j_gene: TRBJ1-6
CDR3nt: TGTGCCAGCAGCTTCCTCCTCTCTAATTCACCCCTCCACTTT
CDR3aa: CASSFLLSNSPLHF

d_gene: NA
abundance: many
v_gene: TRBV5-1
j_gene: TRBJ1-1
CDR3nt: TGCGCCAGCAGCCTGATAGGGCTGGGGAACACTGAAGCTTTCTTT
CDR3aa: CASSLIGLGNTEAFF

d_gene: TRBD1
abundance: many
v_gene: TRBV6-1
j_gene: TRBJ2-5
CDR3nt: TGTGCCAGCAGTGAATACAGGGGAAGCCAAGAGACCCAGTACTTC
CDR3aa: CASSEYRGSQETQYF

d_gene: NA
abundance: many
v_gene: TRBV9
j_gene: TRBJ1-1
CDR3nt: TGTGCCAGCGGCGAGGGAATGAACACTGAAGCTTTCTTT
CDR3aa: CASGEGMNTEAFF

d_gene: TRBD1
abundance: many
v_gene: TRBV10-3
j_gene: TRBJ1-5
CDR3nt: TGTGCCACGGGACAGGGGATTAGCAATCAGCCCCAGCATTTT
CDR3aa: CATGQGISNQPQHF

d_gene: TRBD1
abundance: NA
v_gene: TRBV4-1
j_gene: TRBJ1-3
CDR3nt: TGCGCCAGCAGCCAGCCCCGGGACAGGGGACCCGGAAACACCATATATTTT
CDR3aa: CASSQPRDRGPGNTIYF

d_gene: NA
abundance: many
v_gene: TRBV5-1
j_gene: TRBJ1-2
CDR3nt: TGCGCCAGCAGCTTGGAGACATGGGATGGCTACACCTTC
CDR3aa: CASSLETWDGYTF

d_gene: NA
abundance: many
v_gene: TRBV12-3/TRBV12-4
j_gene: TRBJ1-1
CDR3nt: TGTGCCAGCAGAGGTGTAACTGAAGCTTTCTTT
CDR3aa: CASRGVTEAFF

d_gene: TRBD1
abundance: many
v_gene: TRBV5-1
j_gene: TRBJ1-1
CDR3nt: TGCGCCAGCAGCTTTACAGGGGGTATGACTGAAGCTTTCTTT
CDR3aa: CASSFTGGMTEAFF

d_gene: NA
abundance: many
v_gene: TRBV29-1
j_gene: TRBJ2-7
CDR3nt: TGCAGCGTTGAGGTGGAGGGTTACGAGCAGTACTTC
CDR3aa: CSVEVEGYEQYF

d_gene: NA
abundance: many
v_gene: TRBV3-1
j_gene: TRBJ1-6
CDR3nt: TGTGCCAGCAGCCAACCGACAGGTTACAATTCACCCCTCCACTTT
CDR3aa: CASSQPTGYNSPLHF

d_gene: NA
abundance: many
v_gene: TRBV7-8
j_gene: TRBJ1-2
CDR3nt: TGTGCCAGCAGCTTAGGGCTCGGCCGGGGAGGGGACTATGGCTACACCTTC
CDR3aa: CASSLGLGRGGDYGYTF

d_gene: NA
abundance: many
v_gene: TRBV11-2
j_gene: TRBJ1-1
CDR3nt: TGTGCCAGCAGCTTAAAGATGAACACTGAAGCTTTCTTT
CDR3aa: CASSLKMNTEAFF

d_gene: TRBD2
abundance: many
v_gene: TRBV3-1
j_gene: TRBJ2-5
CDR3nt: TGTGCCAGCAGGCCCGGGAGGAGGGGAGAGACCCAGTACTTC
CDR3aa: CASRPGRRGETQYF

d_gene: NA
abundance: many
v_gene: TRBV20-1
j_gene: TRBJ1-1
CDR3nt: TGCAGTGCTATAACACAGGGGAACACTGAAGCTTTCTTT
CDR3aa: CSAITQGNTEAFF

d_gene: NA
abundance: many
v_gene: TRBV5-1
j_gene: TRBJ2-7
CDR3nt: TGCGCCAGCAGCTTGGTTGCCCTTTCGGGCAAAATGGTCCCCTACGAGCAGTACTTC
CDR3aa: CASSLVALSGKMVPYEQYF

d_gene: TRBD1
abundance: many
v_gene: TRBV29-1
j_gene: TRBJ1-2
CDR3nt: TGCAGCGATCGAGGGGCAGGGGGCTCCTACACCTTC
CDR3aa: CSDRGAGGSYTF

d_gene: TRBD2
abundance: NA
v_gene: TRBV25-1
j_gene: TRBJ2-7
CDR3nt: TGTGCCAGCAGCCTAGCGGGACGGACTCCCTACGAGCAGTACTTC
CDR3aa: CASSLAGRTPYEQYF

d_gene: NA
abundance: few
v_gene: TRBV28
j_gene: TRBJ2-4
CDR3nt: TGTGCCAGCAGTCCATCCCTAGGAGCCCTAGCCAAAAACATTCAGTACTTC
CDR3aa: CASSPSLGALAKNIQYF

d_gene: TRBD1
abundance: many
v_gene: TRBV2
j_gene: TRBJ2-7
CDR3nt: TGTGCCAGCATCCGGGACAGAAGCTCCTACGAGCAGTACTTC
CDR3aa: CASIRDRSSYEQYF

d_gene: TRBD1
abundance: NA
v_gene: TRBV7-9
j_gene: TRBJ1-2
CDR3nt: TGTGCCAGCACGGGTTCAGGGGGCTTGAATGGCTACACCTTC
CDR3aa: CASTGSGGLNGYTF